The 26 T cell receptor beta chains listed next were all sequenced from one sample in a study of cytomegalovirus exposure and HLA in healthy donors (dated by TCRdb to between 2016 and 2019). Library construction relied on the immunoSEQ multiplex PCR assay. For the multiplex PCR, a mixture combining 60 forward primers for TCR Vbeta segments and 13 reverse primers for TCR Jbeta segments was used. Imported from immuneACCESS, the table was reduced by TCRdb to in-frame sequences with V and J called. These copies leave out some clones; in studies compared against another copy, an unresolved V gene accounts for under half, and the cause of the remainder is not known. The sample table lists about 120,000 clones, over 65% of them with a count of one. The ten largest clones capture 2.7% of the sample. Sequenced input: PBMCs. The receptors derive from a woman in her 40s in good health and CMV-seropositive.

This chain connects TRBV5-1 to TRBJ1-2, with TRBD1 matching 10 bases. The junction had 11 bases not matched to a gene; V was cut back by 4 bases and J by 8 bases. Germline CDR1 is SGHRS and CDR2 is YFSETQ. The CDR3 loop spans 15 amino acids. CDR3 in DNA: TGCGCCAGCAGCCCCGGATCGACAGGGGGCAACGGCTACACCTTC. Amino acids: CASSPGSTGGNGYTF.

This clone was found once. The chain recombines TRBV5-4 with TRBJ2-1; 12 bases are shared with TRBD2. Per the germline V gene, CDR1 is SGHNT and CDR2 is YYREEE (reference sequence). CDR3 size: 18 residues. V shed 0 bases and J 6 bases; nucleotides not matched to a gene: 10. The CDR3 loop is CASSLELAGGRRSNEQFF. CDR3 in DNA: TGTGCCAGCAGCTTGGAACTAGCGGGGGGCAGACGATCCAATGAGCAGTTCTTC.

This chain connects TRBV5-1 to TRBJ2-3; 10 positions match TRBD2. From germline, CDR1 is SGHRS and CDR2 YFSETQ. The CDR3 totals 14 residues. V was clipped by 6 bases and J by 6 bases; unmatched bases: 7. The CDR3 sequence is CASNQREGQDTQYF. The DNA of the CDR3 is TGCGCCAGCAACCAGCGGGAGGGCCAGGATACGCAGTATTTT.

The chain joins TRBV5-6 to TRBJ1-6, with 7 positions matching TRBD1. The CDR3 spans 15 residues. Unmatched junction bases numbered 6, after V lost 5 bases and J lost 4 bases. Germline V gene sequence: CDR1 SGHDT, CDR2 YYEEEE. Here the CDR3 DNA reads TGTGCCAGCAGTTTTAACAGGGGTTATAATTCACCCCTCCACTTT. It yields the protein CASSFNRGYNSPLHF.

This chain links TRBV6-5 with TRBJ1-6; 9 bases are a match to TRBD1. V lost 4 bases to trimming and J lost 10 bases; unmatched junction nucleotides: 8. Germline CDR1 and CDR2: MNHEY and SVGAGI. The CDR3 is 15 residues long. CDR3 sequence: CASSSSGTGKSPLHF. The CDR3 bases are TGTGCCAGCAGTTCTTCCGGGACAGGGAAGTCACCCCTCCACTTT.

The J gene is TRBJ1-2, the V gene TRBV19; D ambiguous. This CDR3 contains 14 residues. CDR1 is LNHDA, CDR2 SQIVND, per germline (reference sequence). With 7 bases removed from V and 5 bases from J, the gap between germline ends came to 17 bases. The CDR3: CASMDGAGKYGYTF. DNA for the CDR3: TGTGCCAGTATGGACGGAGCGGGGAAATATGGCTACACCTTC. The complete variable domain, with remaining parts taken from reference TRBV19 and TRBJ1-2, reads DGGITQSPKYLFRKEGQNVTLSCEQNLNHDAMYWYRQDPGQGLRLIYYSQIVNDFQKGDIAEGYSVSREKKESFPLTVTSAQKNPTAFYLCASMDGAGKYGYTFGSGTRLTVV.

The chain carries TRBV19 and TRBJ1-5, with 8 bases matching TRBD1. Per the germline V gene, CDR1 is LNHDA and CDR2 is SQIVND (reference sequence). The V and J ends lost 7 bases and 4 bases, in that order; junction bases with no gene match: 6. The CDR3 consists of 14 residues. CDR3 nucleotides: TGTGCCAGTATCCCAGGACAGGGAAATCAGCCCCAGCATTTT. This translates into CASIPGQGNQPQHF.

This clone has just one count. This chain connects TRBV4-1 to TRBJ2-2; D possibly corresponds to TRBD1 (5 bases). The CDR3 spans 15 residues. Trimming shortened V by 8 bases and J by 1 base, and 14 bases separated the two germline ends. Germline CDR1 and CDR2: MGHRA and YSYEKL. The chain's CDR3 is CASGRPGLNTGELFF. CDR3 bases: TGCGCCAGCGGCAGACCAGGGTTGAACACCGGGGAGCTGTTTTTT.

DNA of the CDR3: TGTGCTAGTGGCCCGGACATCCTTAGCAATCAGCCCCAGCATTTT. It translates to CASGPDILSNQPQHF. The genes are TRBV12-5 and TRBJ1-5; possibly TRBD1 for D (5 bases). Trimming cost V 6 bases and J 0 bases, with 12 bases left between them. The CDR3 loop spans 15 amino acids. The germline V gene encodes CDR1 LGHNT and CDR2 FRNRAP.

The J gene is TRBJ2-7, the V gene TRBV6-5; 9 bases match TRBD1. J lost 3 bases, V lost 5 bases, and 8 bases had no gene match. This CDR3 region has 15 residues. Germline-derived CDR1 and CDR2 are MNHEY and SVGAGI. The CDR3 DNA follows: TGTGCCAGCAGTCGCCCCGGGACAGGGCGCTACGAGCAGTACTTC. The encoded protein is CASSRPGTGRYEQYF.

The J gene is TRBJ2-7, the V gene TRBV9; 9 bases map to TRBD1. The CDR3 loop spans 15 amino acids. The ends lost 3 bases at V and 0 bases at J; junction bases unmatched: 4. In germline, CDR1 is SGDLS, CDR2 YYNGEE. The CDR3 bases are TGTGCCAGCAGCGCCACGGGACAGGGCTCCTACGAGCAGTACTTC. Amino acids: CASSATGQGSYEQYF.

This chain joins TRBV9 and TRBJ2-2, with TRBD2 matching over 13 bases. This CDR3 spans 17 amino acids. CDR1 is SGDLS, CDR2 YYNGEE, per germline. With V trimmed by 3 bases and J by 1 base, 3 bases remained unmatched. CDR3: CASSAGTSGMNTGELFF. In DNA, the CDR3 is TGTGCCAGCAGCGCCGGGACTAGCGGGATGAACACCGGGGAGCTGTTTTTT.

The gene calls are TRBV21-1 and TRBJ1-2; TRBD1 is the table's D call and was not checked against the DNA. TRBV21-1 is an annotated pseudogene. The CDR3 has 15 amino acids. The CDR3 protein is CASSKPDRGVRGYTF. The CDR3 coding sequence is TGTGCCAGCAGCAAGCCGGACAGGGGGGTCCGTGGCTACACCTTC.

The chain has TRBV7-6 and TRBJ2-7; 9 bases match TRBD2. CDR1 is SGHVS and CDR2 is FNYEAQ in the germline V gene. Losses at the gene ends were 5 bases for V and 0 bases for J; bases not matched to a gene: 5. This CDR3 spans 15 amino acids. CDR3: CASSAPTSGSYEQYF. The CDR3 DNA follows: TGTGCCAGCAGCGCCCCGACTAGCGGCTCCTACGAGCAGTACTTC. Using reference TRBV7-6 and TRBJ2-7 for the parts outside the CDR3, the full variable domain is GAGVSQSPRYKVTKRGQDVALRCDPISGHVSLYWYRQALGQGPEFLTYFNYEAQQDKSGLPNDRFSAERPEGSISTLTIQRTEQRDSAMYRCASSAPTSGSYEQYFGPGTRLTVT.

The chain joins TRBV6-1 to TRBJ2-5; 8 bases line up with TRBD1. V dropped 5 bases and J dropped 0; count of bases not matched to a gene: 5. Germline CDR1 is MNHNS and CDR2 is SASEGT. This CDR3 has 15 residues. CDR3 residues: CASSLGQGNQETQYF. The CDR3 nucleotides are TGTGCCAGCAGTCTTGGACAGGGCAACCAAGAGACCCAGTACTTC.

The V and J genes are TRBV29-1 and TRBJ2-7, with 11 nucleotides matching TRBD1. The CDR3 length is 12 residues. Germline loops: CDR1 SQVTM, CDR2 ANQGSEA. V was pared by 7 bases and J by 2 bases, with 1 base of the junction left unmatched. The CDR3 DNA is TGCAGCGCGGGACAGGGGGCCTACGAGCAGTACTTC. It encodes CSAGQGAYEQYF.

On this clone: An end of the junction differs from the germline gene, which may be a read error. The chain carries TRBV7-7 and TRBJ2-1; a possible D gene is TRBD2 (6 bases). Germline V gene sequence: CDR1 SSHAT, CDR2 FNYEAQ (reference sequence). This CDR3 has 13 amino acids. CDR3 bases: TGTGCTAGCAGCCGGGACTCATACAATGAGCAGTTCTTC. Residues: CASSRDSYNEQFF.

The chain uses TRBV30 and TRBJ2-1, with 7 bases identical to TRBD1. The V gene's germline CDR1 is GTSNPN and CDR2 SVGIG (reference sequence). V lost 1 base and J lost 12; bases outside the gene matches: 12. The CDR3 has 14 amino acids. In DNA form, the CDR3 reads TGTGCCTGGAGTGCCCGACAGGGTACAATTGTGCAGTTCTTC. Protein sequence: CAWSARQGTIVQFF.

This rearrangement joins TRBV25-1 to TRBJ2-1; 8 bases align to TRBD1. Germline V gene sequence: CDR1 MGHDK, CDR2 SYGVNS. The junction had 8 bases not matched to a gene; V was cut back by 1 base and J by 9 bases. The CDR3 has 15 amino acids. The CDR3: CASSESGTGQSEQFF. CDR3 sequence (DNA): TGTGCCAGCAGTGAATCAGGGACAGGTCAGAGTGAGCAGTTCTTC. Looking up the rest from reference TRBV25-1 and TRBJ2-1 gives the full variable domain: EADIYQTPRYLVIGTGKKITLECSQTMGHDKMYWYQQDPGMELHLIHYSYGVNSTEKGDLSSESTVSRIRTEHFPLTLESARPSHTSQYLCASSESGTGQSEQFFGPGTRLTVL.

This clone was seen just once. The chain has TRBV19 and TRBJ1-2; D may be TRBD1 (6 bases). CDR1 LNHDA and CDR2 SQIVND come from the germline V gene (reference sequence). V lost 4 bases and J lost 6, with 15 bases in between. CDR3 size: 14 residues. Here the CDR3 reads CASSSTGKTHGYTF. CDR3 nucleotides: TGTGCCAGTAGTAGCACAGGGAAAACCCATGGCTACACCTTC.

About this clone itself: A read error may account for a junction end that differs from germline. The rearrangement uses TRBV30 and TRBJ1-2; possible D gene TRBD1, 6 bases. Germline lookup yields CDR1 GTSNPN and CDR2 SVGIG (reference sequence). The CDR3 contains 11 residues. CDR3 sequence: CAWRTGNGYTF. The CDR3 bases are TGTGCCTGGAGAACAGGGAATGGCTACACCTTT.

To note about this clone: The sample holds other DNA sequences that translate to the same CDR3. The V gene is TRBV6-6, the J gene TRBJ1-1; D is possibly TRBD1 (6 bases). V lost 0 bases to trimming and J lost 4 bases, with 6 bases between them. This CDR3 spans 13 amino acids. Germline lookup yields CDR1 MNHNY and CDR2 SVGAGI (reference sequence). The chain's CDR3 is CASSYSGGTEAFF. DNA for the CDR3: TGTGCCAGCAGTTACTCAGGGGGCACTGAAGCTTTCTTT.

Written as DNA, the CDR3 is TGTGCCAGCAGTTGGGAAACAGGGGAAGGTGGAAACACCATATATTTT. Translating gives CASSWETGEGGNTIYF. The gene calls are TRBV28 and TRBJ1-3; the match to TRBD1 covers 7 bases. The CDR3 length is 16 residues. CDR1 MDHEN and CDR2 SYDVKM come from the germline V gene. V lost 4 bases and J lost 3; bases outside the gene matches: 9.

Only one count was recorded for this clone. The chain carries TRBV9 and TRBJ2-7; TRBD2 matches 7 bases. The V gene's germline CDR1 is SGDLS and CDR2 YYNGEE. This CDR3 spans 14 amino acids. V shed 0 bases, J shed 7 bases, and the junction held 7 bases outside the gene matches. The CDR3 loop reads CASSVGGGLGEQYF. The CDR3 bases are TGTGCCAGCAGCGTAGGCGGGGGTCTCGGAGAGCAGTACTTC.

The gene calls are TRBV7-9 and TRBJ2-3; 9 nucleotides align to TRBD1. CDR1 SEHNR and CDR2 FQNEAQ come from the germline V gene (reference sequence). The CDR3 spans 16 residues. Unmatched junction bases numbered 8, after V lost 5 bases and J lost 2 bases. This chain's CDR3 is CASSEPGTGNTDTQYF. CDR3 DNA: TGTGCCAGCAGCGAACCGGGGACAGGGAACACAGATACGCAGTATTTT.

This chain links TRBV5-1 with TRBJ2-3; TRBD2 matches 9 bases. The CDR3 is 17 residues long. CDR1 is SGHRS and CDR2 is YFSETQ in the germline V gene. Unmatched junction bases numbered 9, after V lost 0 bases and J lost 4 bases. The CDR3 nucleotides read TGCGCCAGCAGCTTGGCCTTGGGCGGGGGGGCCGCAGATACGCAGTATTTT. Protein product: CASSLALGGGAADTQYF.